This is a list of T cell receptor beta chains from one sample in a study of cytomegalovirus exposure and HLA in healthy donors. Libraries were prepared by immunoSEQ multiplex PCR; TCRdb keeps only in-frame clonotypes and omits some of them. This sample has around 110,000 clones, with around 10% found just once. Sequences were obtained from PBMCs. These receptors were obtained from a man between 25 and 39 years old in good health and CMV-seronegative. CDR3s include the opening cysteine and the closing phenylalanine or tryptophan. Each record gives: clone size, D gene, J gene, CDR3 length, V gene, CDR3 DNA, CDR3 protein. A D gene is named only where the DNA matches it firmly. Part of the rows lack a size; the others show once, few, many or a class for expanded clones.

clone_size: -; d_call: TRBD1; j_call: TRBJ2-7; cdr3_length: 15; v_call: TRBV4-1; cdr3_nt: TGCGCCAGCAGCTCACCGACAGGGGGAGGCCTCGAGCAGTACTTC; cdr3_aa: CASSSPTGGGLEQYF
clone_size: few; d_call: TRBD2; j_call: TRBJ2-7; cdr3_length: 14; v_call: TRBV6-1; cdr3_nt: TGTGCCAGCAGTGTAAGCGGGGGAACCTACGAGCAGTACTTC; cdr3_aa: CASSVSGGTYEQYF
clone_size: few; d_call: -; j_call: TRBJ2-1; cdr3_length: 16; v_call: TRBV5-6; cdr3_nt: TGTGCCAGCAGCTTGGCTGAAGTTTGGCTAGGTAACGAGCAGTTCTTC; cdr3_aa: CASSLAEVWLGNEQFF
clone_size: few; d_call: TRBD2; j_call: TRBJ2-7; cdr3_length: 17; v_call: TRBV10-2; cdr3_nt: TGCGCCAGCGTGCAGGGTTTGGGAGCGGGAGTCTCCTACGAGCAGTACTTC; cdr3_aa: CASVQGLGAGVSYEQYF
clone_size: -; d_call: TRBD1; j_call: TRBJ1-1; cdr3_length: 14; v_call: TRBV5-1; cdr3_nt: TGCGCCAGCAGCCTGTCAGGGGGTCGAAGTGAAGCTTTCTTT; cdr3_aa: CASSLSGGRSEAFF
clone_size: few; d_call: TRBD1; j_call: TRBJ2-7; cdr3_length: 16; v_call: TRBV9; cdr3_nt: TGTGCCAGCAGCGTAGACCTTGGACAGGGGGACTACGAGCAGTACTTC; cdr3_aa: CASSVDLGQGDYEQYF
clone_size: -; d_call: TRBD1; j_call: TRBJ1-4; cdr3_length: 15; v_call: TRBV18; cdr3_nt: TGTGCCAGCTCACCCCGACAGGGCACTAATGAAAAACTGTTTTTT; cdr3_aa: CASSPRQGTNEKLFF
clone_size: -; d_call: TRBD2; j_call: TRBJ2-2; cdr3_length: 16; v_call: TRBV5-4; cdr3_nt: TGTGCCAGCAGCTTTACTAGCGGGGGGGCCACCGGGGAGCTGTTTTTT; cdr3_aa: CASSFTSGGATGELFF
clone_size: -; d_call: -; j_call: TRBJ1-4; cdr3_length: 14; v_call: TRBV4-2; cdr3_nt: TGTGCCAGCAGCCAAGGGAAAGGGGGTGAAAAACTGTTTTTT; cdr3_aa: CASSQGKGGEKLFF
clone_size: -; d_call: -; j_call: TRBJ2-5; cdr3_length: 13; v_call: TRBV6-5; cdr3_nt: TGTGCCAGCAGCCCGGCCAGGGAAGGGACCCAGTACTTC; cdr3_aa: CASSPAREGTQYF
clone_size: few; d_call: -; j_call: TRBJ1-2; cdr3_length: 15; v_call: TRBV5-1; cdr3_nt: TGCGCCAGCAGAATAACCGGGGCCAGGGGTGATGGCTACACCTTC; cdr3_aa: CASRITGARGDGYTF
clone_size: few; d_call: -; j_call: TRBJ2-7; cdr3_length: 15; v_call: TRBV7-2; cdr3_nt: TGTGCCAGCAGCTCACCCCGCGGAGGGAGGTACGAGCAGTACTTC; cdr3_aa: CASSSPRGGRYEQYF
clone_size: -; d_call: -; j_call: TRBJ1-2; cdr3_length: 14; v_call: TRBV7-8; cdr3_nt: TGTGCCAGCAGCTTAGTCAGGGTAAACTATGGCTACACCTTC; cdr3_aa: CASSLVRVNYGYTF
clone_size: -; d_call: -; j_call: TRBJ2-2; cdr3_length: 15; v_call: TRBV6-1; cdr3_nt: TGTGCCAGCAGTGAAGCCCAGGGGTTTGCCGGGGAGCTGTTTTTT; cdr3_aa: CASSEAQGFAGELFF
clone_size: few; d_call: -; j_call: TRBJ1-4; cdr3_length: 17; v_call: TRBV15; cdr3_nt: TGTGCCACCAGCCCCCCTGGTCTCCGGGGGGCTAATGAAAAACTGTTTTTT; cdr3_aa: CATSPPGLRGANEKLFF
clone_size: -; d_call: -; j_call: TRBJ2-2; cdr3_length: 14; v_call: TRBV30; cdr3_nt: TGTGCCTGGACCCAGACTAGTTTGACCGGGGAGCTGTTTTTT; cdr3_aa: CAWTQTSLTGELFF
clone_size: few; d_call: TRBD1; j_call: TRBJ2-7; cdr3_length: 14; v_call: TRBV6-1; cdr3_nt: TGTGCCAGCAGTGAGTGGGACAGCCACTACGAGCAGTACTTC; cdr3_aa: CASSEWDSHYEQYF
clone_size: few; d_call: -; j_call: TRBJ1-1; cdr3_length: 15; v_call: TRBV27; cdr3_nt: TGTGCCAGCAGTTCTAACTTACTGATCGGGACTGAAGCTTTCTTT; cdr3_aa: CASSSNLLIGTEAFF
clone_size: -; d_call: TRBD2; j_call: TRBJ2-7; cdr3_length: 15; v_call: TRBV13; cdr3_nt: TGTGCCAGCAGTTGGACTAGCGGGAGCTCCTACGAGCAGTACTTC; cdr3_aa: CASSWTSGSSYEQYF
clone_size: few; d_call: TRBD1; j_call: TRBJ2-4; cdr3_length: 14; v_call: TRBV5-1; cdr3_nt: TGCGCCAGCAGCTTGGGACAGGGGGCAAACATTCAGTACTTC; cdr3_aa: CASSLGQGANIQYF
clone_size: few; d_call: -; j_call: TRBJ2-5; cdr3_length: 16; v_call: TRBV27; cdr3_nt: TGTGCCAGCAGTTTAATGGGGAATACTAGGGAAGAGACCCAGTACTTC; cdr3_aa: CASSLMGNTREETQYF
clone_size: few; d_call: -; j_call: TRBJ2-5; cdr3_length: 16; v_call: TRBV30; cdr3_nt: TGTGCCTGGAGTGTACCAACACAGAACTTCCAAGAGACCCAGTACTTC; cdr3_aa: CAWSVPTQNFQETQYF